The 23 T cell receptor beta chains reported below all come from one sample, sequenced in a study of T cells after posttransplantation cyclophosphamide. Sequencing was performed with immunoSEQ multiplex PCR; in TCRdb, only in-frame clones are kept and a portion is missing. The sample carries under 15,000 clones, approximately 80% recorded once. Material: memory CD4+ T cells sorted from PBMCs. All receptors come from a man aged 50 to 60 in good health, CMV-negative, and a related stem cell transplant donor.

The genes are TRBV9 and TRBJ2-2, with D unresolved. The CDR3 has 15 amino acids. Trimming took 2 bases from V and 0 from J, leaving 8 bases between them. Germline CDR1 reads SGDLS; CDR2 reads YYNGEE. For the CDR3, the DNA is TGTGCCAGCAGCGTTCTAGGAACGAACACCGGGGAGCTGTTTTTT. Translated: CASSVLGTNTGELFF.

This rearrangement joins TRBV30 to TRBJ1-2; D possibly corresponds to TRBD1 (5 bases). This CDR3 has 11 residues. Germline V gene lookup returns CDR1 GTSNPN and CDR2 SVGIG (reference sequence). V lost 4 bases, J lost 8 bases, and 11 bases lay in between. The CDR3 nucleotides are TGTGCCTGGAAGCAGGGATGGGGCTACACCTTC. This gives the protein CAWKQGWGYTF.

The chain carries TRBV10-1 and TRBJ2-1, with a weak D call TRBD2 (6 bases). CDR3 length: 14 residues. V was shortened by 5 bases and J by 7 bases, with 15 bases between the two germline ends. CDR1 WNHNN and CDR2 SYGVQD come from the germline V gene (reference sequence). The CDR3 sequence: CASSPGLTTNEQFF. The CDR3 bases are TGCGCCAGCAGTCCGGGACTCACTACAAATGAGCAGTTCTTC.

The count of this clone is one. The J gene is TRBJ2-7, the V gene TRBV11-2, with D perhaps TRBD1 (6 bases). Germline values: CDR1 SGHAT, CDR2 FQNNGV. Trimming pared 1 base from V and 6 bases from J, leaving 13 bases between. The CDR3 length is 14 residues. CDR3 residues: CASSLVTGQSEQYF. DNA for the CDR3: TGTGCCAGCAGCTTAGTTACAGGGCAAAGCGAGCAGTACTTC.

This chain connects TRBV18 to TRBJ2-5, with D perhaps TRBD1 (5 bases). This CDR3 has 15 amino acids. The germline CDR1 and CDR2 sequences are KGHSH and LQKENI. V dropped 2 bases and J dropped 6 bases, with 16 bases sitting between them. The CDR3 sequence is CASSPANQGSQTQYF. The DNA of the CDR3 is TGTGCCAGCTCACCAGCGAATCAGGGATCGCAGACCCAGTACTTC.

This clone was found a few times. The chain recombines TRBV25-1 with TRBJ2-2; 12 bases are a match to TRBD2. The ends lost 7 bases at V and 6 bases at J; junction bases unmatched: 0. The CDR3 has 13 residues. The germline CDR1 and CDR2 sequences are MGHDK and SYGVNS. The CDR3 reads CASTSGGAGELFF. The CDR3 DNA is TGTGCCAGCACTAGCGGGGGGGCCGGGGAGCTGTTTTTT.

J is TRBJ2-7 and V is TRBV2, with 7 bases fitting TRBD2. This CDR3 has 14 amino acids. The germline V gene encodes CDR1 SNHLY and CDR2 FYNNEI. V dropped 7 bases and J dropped 1; count of bases not matched to a gene: 7. CDR3 protein: CASNLRDYSYEQYF. DNA for the CDR3: TGTGCCAGCAATCTCCGGGACTATTCCTACGAGCAGTACTTC.

The V and J genes are TRBV27 and TRBJ1-5; 9 bases map to TRBD1. The trim removed 6 bases at V and 5 bases at J, leaving 5 bases unmatched. CDR3 length equals 14 residues. Looked up from germline, CDR1 is MNHEY and CDR2 is SMNVEV (reference sequence). The CDR3 loop reads CASSPQGAHQPQHF. As DNA, the CDR3 is TGTGCCAGCAGCCCACAGGGGGCCCATCAGCCCCAGCATTTT.

The chain combines TRBV7-9 with TRBJ2-5; weak D call: TRBD1 (5 bases). Near its end, the DNA agrees better with TRBJ2-7, so the J call may be wrong. CDR1 and CDR2 from the germline V gene are SEHNR and FQNEAQ (reference sequence). The CDR3 length is 13 residues. DNA for the CDR3: TGTGCCAGCAGCATTGACAGTGCCTACGAGCAGTACTTC. Protein sequence: CASSIDSAYEQYF.

The chain joins TRBV9 to TRBJ1-2, with TRBD1 matching over 11 bases. This CDR3 spans 18 amino acids. Germline loops: CDR1 SGDLS, CDR2 YYNGEE. J was trimmed by 3 bases and V by 5 bases; bases with no gene match: 15. Here the CDR3 DNA reads TGTGCCAGCAGTTCCCCCGCGGACAGGGGGCGGAGAGACTATGGCTACACCTTC. This gives the protein CASSSPADRGRRDYGYTF.

In this sample, this clone turned up once. The genes are TRBV30 and TRBJ1-5; maybe TRBD1 (5 bases). V was trimmed by 2 bases and J by 6 bases, leaving 11 bases between them. CDR3 length: 13 amino acids. The germline V gene encodes CDR1 GTSNPN and CDR2 SVGIG (reference sequence). The CDR3 here is CAWSSGGFQPQHF. The CDR3, as DNA: TGTGCCTGGAGTAGCGGGGGTTTTCAGCCCCAGCATTTT.

In DNA, the CDR3 is TGTGCCTGGAGTGGAATGACAGGCAATCAGCCCCAGCATTTT. Its protein is CAWSGMTGNQPQHF. The J gene is TRBJ1-5, the V gene TRBV30; a weak D match, TRBD1 (5 bases). The CDR3 loop spans 14 amino acids. Trimming pared 1 base from V and 2 bases from J, leaving 9 bases between. Germline lookup yields CDR1 GTSNPN and CDR2 SVGIG (reference sequence).

The chain recombines TRBV6-5 with TRBJ2-7; 11 bases line up with TRBD1. CDR1 MNHEY and CDR2 SVGAGI come from the germline V gene. Trimming took 6 bases from V and 5 from J; bases not matched to a gene: 6. This CDR3 spans 14 amino acids. CDR3 sequence: CASRVDRGLHEQYF. CDR3 nucleotide sequence: TGTGCCAGCAGGGTGGACAGGGGGCTACACGAGCAGTACTTC.

The rearrangement links TRBV7-6 to TRBJ2-2; tentatively, D is TRBD1 (7 bases). V was clipped by 4 bases and J by 4 bases, with 16 bases between them. The CDR3 is 16 amino acids. Germline-derived CDR1 and CDR2 are SGHVS and FNYEAQ. The CDR3 DNA follows: TGTGCCAGCAGCTCCACCCAGGGGGGCCTCACCGGGGAGCTGTTTTTT. This gives the protein CASSSTQGGLTGELFF.

The chain joins TRBV19 to TRBJ2-2, with 8 bases identical to TRBD1. V lost 5 bases, J lost 3 bases, and 5 bases stayed unmatched. Germline values: CDR1 LNHDA, CDR2 SQIVND (reference sequence). The CDR3 has 15 residues. CDR3 bases: TGTGCCAGTAGTTCACAGGGGGGTTACACCGGGGAGCTGTTTTTT. Translation: CASSSQGGYTGELFF.

The chain carries TRBV10-3 and TRBJ2-7, with 11 bases matching TRBD2. The CDR3 is made up of 14 amino acids. Looked up from germline, CDR1 is ENHRY and CDR2 is SYGVKD. V was pared by 6 bases and J by 4 bases, with 5 bases of the junction left unmatched. CDR3 bases: TGTGCCATCAGGGGACTAGCGGCTTATTACGAGCAGTACTTC. Residues: CAIRGLAAYYEQYF.

The V and J genes are TRBV7-8 and TRBJ1-2; 10 bases are shared with TRBD1. CDR3 size: 17 residues. With 0 bases clipped from V and 3 bases from J, the junction kept 7 bases outside the gene matches. Germline CDR1 SGHVS, CDR2 FQNEAQ. The CDR3 sequence is CASSLAGQGHMDYGYTF. Written as DNA, the CDR3 is TGTGCCAGCAGCTTAGCGGGACAGGGGCACATGGACTATGGCTACACCTTC.

This rearrangement joins TRBV6-5 to TRBJ2-5; the match to TRBD1 covers 11 bases. The CDR3 totals 15 residues. Germline V gives CDR1 MNHEY, CDR2 SVGAGI. V lost 2 bases, J lost 7 bases, and 6 bases stayed unmatched. CDR3 in amino acids: CASSYKSGTGGTQYF. CDR3 DNA sequence: TGTGCCAGCAGTTACAAGTCCGGGACAGGGGGGACCCAGTACTTC.

This clone was counted once. The V call is TRBV27, the J call TRBJ2-3; the match to TRBD2 covers 13 bases. With 6 bases clipped from V and 4 bases from J, the junction kept 4 bases outside the gene matches. This CDR3 spans 15 amino acids. CDR1 and CDR2 (germline): MNHEY, SMNVEV (reference sequence). The CDR3 DNA follows: TGTGCCAGCAGGGGACTAGCGGGGAACGCAGATACGCAGTATTTT. Translated, it gives CASRGLAGNADTQYF.

This clone has only one observation. This sequence joins TRBV5-1 and TRBJ2-1; D is unclear. Germline-derived CDR1 and CDR2 are SGHRS and YFSETQ. This CDR3 spans 14 amino acids. Trimming took off 0 bases at V and 1 base at J, with 5 bases between the two ends. The CDR3 region is CASSLDKSYNEQFF. The CDR3 DNA reads as TGCGCCAGCAGCTTGGACAAATCCTACAATGAGCAGTTCTTC.

The chain has TRBV7-2 and TRBJ1-5; D gene uncertain. In germline, CDR1 is SGHTA, CDR2 FQGNSA. The CDR3 runs 14 residues. Deletions cut 6 bases from V and 7 bases from J, with 16 bases between. The CDR3 is CASSPPRAGQPQHF. The CDR3 coding sequence is TGTGCCAGCAGTCCTCCCCGCGCGGGGCAGCCCCAGCATTTT.

The J gene is TRBJ1-6, the V gene TRBV6-4; the D gene is possibly TRBD1 (5 bases). Germline CDR1 MRHNA, CDR2 SNTAGT. Trimming pared 6 bases from V and 9 bases from J, leaving 15 bases between. The CDR3 extends over 14 amino acids. CDR3: CASSSGDWGSPLHF. CDR3 nucleotide sequence: TGTGCCAGCAGCTCCGGGGACTGGGGTTCACCCCTCCACTTT.

The V call is TRBV7-6, the J call TRBJ2-5, with TRBD1 as a possible D gene (6 bases). The tail of the sequence fits TRBJ2-7 better, so the J call may be wrong. Germline V CDR1 and CDR2: SGHVS, FNYEAQ. This CDR3 has 13 amino acids. The CDR3 here is CASSLITGHEQYF. For the CDR3, the DNA is TGTGCCAGCAGCTTAATAACAGGGCACGAGCAGTACTTC.